This TCR beta chain was profiled in a study of shared T cell receptors in the human thymus. This CDR3 has 14 residues. V was clipped by 4 bases and J by 2 bases; unmatched bases: 5. The germline CDR1 and CDR2 sequences are SGHTS and YDEGEE. Produced via immunoSEQ multiplex PCR; TCRdb's table is partial and in-frame only. The sample yields roughly 500,000 clones, roughly 74% seen once. In addition, the sample was reused for a study of human thymus T cells. According to that study: It was from resections taken during corrective heart surgery that the thymus tissue came. Unrelated individuals were reported by related research to share highly overlapping thymic repertoires.

Sequenced material: thymocytes. The gene calls are TRBV5-8 and TRBJ1-2, with 7 bases that match TRBD1. The TCR sequence derives from a boy younger than two with a congenital heart defect. The CDR3 nucleotides read TGTGCCAGCAGCCTCAGGGGGTTGAACTATGGCTACACCTTC. This codes for CASSLRGLNYGYTF. The full variable domain, in which reference TRBV5-8 and TRBJ1-2 provide the parts outside the CDR3, is EAGVTQSPTHLIKTRGQQATLRCSPISGHTSVYWYQQALGLGLQFLLWYDEGEERNRGNFPPRFSGRQFPNYSSELNVNALELEDSALYLCASSLRGLNYGYTFGSGTRLTVV.